Shown below are 20 T cell receptor beta chains from a single sample sequenced in a study of blood T cell repertoires in COVID-19. TCRdb's copy holds only in-frame clones and misses some; the assay was immunoSEQ multiplex PCR. The profile covers 250,000 or so clones, with under 95% appearing a single time and 2.8% taken by the ten largest. The specimen was PBMCs or T cells enriched from blood (not recorded which). All receptors come from a man aged 35 to 55 who had been exposed to COVID-19.

The rearrangement links TRBV10-3 to TRBJ2-3; 9 bases are a match to TRBD2. The CDR3 covers 14 residues. Per germline, CDR1 ENHRY and CDR2 SYGVKD. With 5 bases clipped from V and 4 bases from J, the junction kept 4 bases outside the gene matches. In nucleotides, the CDR3 is TGTGCCATCAGTCTAGCGGGATCAGCAGATACGCAGTATTTT. It encodes CAISLAGSADTQYF.

This clone was counted a single time. This chain uses TRBV19 with TRBJ1-2; weak D call: TRBD1 (5 bases). Germline V CDR1 and CDR2: LNHDA, SQIVND (reference sequence). The CDR3 totals 15 residues. Trimming removed 4 bases from V and 1 base from J, with 13 bases in between. The CDR3 loop is CASSKVQGFNYGYTF. The DNA of the CDR3 is TGTGCCAGTAGTAAAGTCCAGGGCTTTAACTATGGCTACACCTTC.

The chain recombines TRBV28 with TRBJ2-3; 7 bases are shared with TRBD1. The germline gives CDR1 MDHEN, CDR2 SYDVKM. J was trimmed by 3 bases and V by 6 bases; bases with no gene match: 9. The CDR3 contains 15 residues. The DNA for the CDR3 is TGTGCCAGCAGAGATAGGGACAGCTCGACAGATACGCAGTATTTT. Protein: CASRDRDSSTDTQYF.

This clone came up once. V usage is TRBV3-1 (or the pseudogene TRBV3-2) and J usage is TRBJ1-2; 8 nucleotides match TRBD1. CDR1 is LGHDT, CDR2 YNNKEL, per germline (reference sequence). This CDR3 is built from 16 residues. V was pared by 4 bases and J by 4 bases, with 11 bases of the junction left unmatched. The CDR3 bases are TGTGCCAGCAGCCGCCACCCGCAGGGGGCCAGCTATGGCTACACCTTC. It encodes CASSRHPQGASYGYTF.

The chain is built from TRBV16 and TRBJ2-3; D may be TRBD1 (5 bases). The CDR3 contains 18 residues. The germline V gene has CDR1 KGHSY and CDR2 FQNENV. V was trimmed by 2 bases and J by 6 bases, leaving 24 bases between them. The CDR3 DNA reads as TGTGCCAGCAGCCAAGTCCAAACAGGTTTGGGTTCGCGGGATACGCAGTATTTT. This translates into CASSQVQTGLGSRDTQYF.

The J gene is TRBJ2-7, the V gene TRBV30, with 10 bases aligning to TRBD2. This CDR3 spans 15 amino acids. CDR1 is GTSNPN and CDR2 is SVGIG in the germline V gene (reference sequence). V dropped 6 bases and J dropped 4; count of bases not matched to a gene: 12. CDR3 in amino acids: CACINEGTSAYEQYF. Here the CDR3 DNA reads TGTGCCTGTATTAATGAGGGGACTAGCGCTTACGAGCAGTACTTC.

This clone was seen only once. The genes are TRBV4-1 and TRBJ2-7; 10 bases align to TRBD2. The CDR3 spans 17 residues. V lost 3 bases to trimming and J lost 6 bases; unmatched junction nucleotides: 14. Looked up from germline, CDR1 is MGHRA and CDR2 is YSYEKL. In DNA, the CDR3 is TGCGCCAGCAGCCACCCTCCCCCTAGCGGGAGTGGTTTCGAGCAGTACTTC. Translating gives CASSHPPPSGSGFEQYF.

The chain is built from TRBV5-4 and TRBJ2-1; TRBD2 matches at 8 bases. Unmatched junction bases numbered 10, after V lost 7 bases and J lost 7 bases. The germline gives CDR1 SGHNT, CDR2 YYREEE (reference sequence). This CDR3 is built from 14 residues. The CDR3 bases are TGTGCCAGCTTGAGCGGGAGCAATTTTAATGAGCAGTTCTTC. This translates into CASLSGSNFNEQFF.

This rearrangement joins TRBV27 to TRBJ2-7; the D gene is possibly TRBD2 (5 bases). Germline loops: CDR1 MNHEY, CDR2 SMNVEV (reference sequence). The CDR3 is made up of 19 amino acids. V shed 2 bases and J shed 3 bases, with 26 bases lying between them. CDR3 DNA sequence: TGTGCCAGCAGTTTAAGACTCGGGAATCTTAGGCCGAAACTCTACGAGCAGTACTTC. Its protein product is CASSLRLGNLRPKLYEQYF.

This clone was picked up a small number of times. The V and J genes are TRBV4-1 and TRBJ2-7, with 11 positions matching TRBD2. The V and J ends lost 1 base and 2 bases, in that order; junction bases with no gene match: 4. Looked up from germline, CDR1 is MGHRA and CDR2 is YSYEKL. CDR3 size: 16 residues. The CDR3 spells CASSQATSGGTYEQYF. The CDR3, as DNA: TGCGCCAGCAGCCAAGCCACTAGCGGGGGCACCTACGAGCAGTACTTC.

The chain combines TRBV7-3 with TRBJ2-1, with 8 nucleotides matching TRBD2. Germline CDR1 and CDR2: SGHTA and FQGTGA. The CDR3 consists of 16 residues. V lost 5 bases to trimming and J lost 7 bases; unmatched junction nucleotides: 13. CDR3 residues: CASSRLKSGRGNEQFF. As DNA, the CDR3 is TGTGCCAGCAGCCGCCTAAAAAGCGGGAGAGGGAATGAGCAGTTCTTC.

The chain employs TRBV6-2 or TRBV6-3 and TRBJ2-7; 12 bases are a match to TRBD1. The V gene's germline CDR1 is MNHEY and CDR2 SVGEGT. The V segment lost 1 base and the J segment 6 bases; nucleotides outside the gene matches: 7. The CDR3 loop spans 16 amino acids. CDR3 amino acids: CASSYFRPGQGAEQYF. CDR3 DNA: TGTGCCAGCAGTTACTTCAGACCGGGACAGGGGGCCGAGCAGTACTTC.

The chain recombines TRBV12-3 or TRBV12-4 with TRBJ1-2, with D unclear. V was cut by 9 bases and J by 4 bases, with 15 bases left in between. The CDR3 runs to 13 residues. CDR3 DNA sequence: TGTGCCAGTGATAGGAGTCCGTCCTATGGCTACACCTTC. Translation gives CASDRSPSYGYTF.

V is TRBV19 and J is TRBJ2-1, with 7 bases lining up with TRBD2. Germline V gives CDR1 LNHDA, CDR2 SQIVND (reference sequence). The trim removed 1 base at V and 1 base at J, leaving 7 bases unmatched. CDR3 length: 17 residues. The chain's CDR3 is CASSIARRGGSYNEQFF. The CDR3, as DNA: TGTGCCAGTAGTATAGCTCGCCGGGGAGGGTCCTACAATGAGCAGTTCTTC.

This chain joins TRBV28 and TRBJ1-5, with D possibly TRBD1 on 5 matching bases. Germline loops: CDR1 MDHEN, CDR2 SYDVKM. This CDR3 is 14 amino acids long. V gave up 3 bases and J gave up 1 base, with 7 bases separating them. The CDR3 is CASSFAGSNQPQHF. Written as DNA, the CDR3 is TGTGCCAGCAGTTTCGCAGGGAGCAATCAGCCCCAGCATTTT.

The chain is built from TRBV15 and TRBJ1-2; TRBD1 agrees at 10 bases. The length of the CDR3 is 15 residues. The V and J ends lost 1 base and 3 bases, in that order; junction bases with no gene match: 2. The V gene's germline CDR1 is LNHNV and CDR2 YYDKDF (reference sequence). The CDR3 sequence: CATSRVGQGYYGYTF. CDR3 nucleotides: TGTGCCACCAGCAGAGTGGGACAGGGGTACTATGGCTACACCTTC.

The CDR3 DNA sequence: TGTGCCAGCAGTTTATTAGGACTCAAAGGGTACGGGGCCAACGTCCTGACTTTC. Protein: CASSLLGLKGYGANVLTF. The chain combines TRBV28 with TRBJ2-6; D perhaps matches TRBD2 (5 bases). The CDR3 runs 18 residues. With 1 base removed from V and 4 bases from J, the gap between germline ends came to 17 bases. CDR1 and CDR2 (germline): MDHEN, SYDVKM.

As DNA, the CDR3 is TGCGCCAGCAGCGCGAAAACGCCTCCTATGGGCTACACCTTC. This translates into CASSAKTPPMGYTF. V is TRBV5-1 and J is TRBJ1-2; D gene uncertain. Germline values: CDR1 SGHRS, CDR2 YFSETQ. Between the trimmed V and J ends, which lost 4 bases and 8 bases, there was a span of 18 bases. This CDR3 region has 14 residues.

This rearrangement joins TRBV10-3 to TRBJ1-1, with D unclear. CDR1 is ENHRY, CDR2 SYGVKD, per germline. The CDR3 is made up of 12 amino acids. The ends were cut back, 6 bases at V and 8 bases at J, with 13 bases in the middle. CDR3 sequence: CAISDLGGEAFF. Written as DNA, the CDR3 is TGTGCCATCAGCGATTTGGGAGGCGAAGCTTTCTTT.

The rearrangement joins TRBV6-2 or TRBV6-3 to TRBJ2-1; maybe TRBD1 (5 bases). Germline CDR1 reads MNHEY; CDR2 reads SVGEGT. Deletions cut 7 bases from V and 1 base from J, with 17 bases between. The CDR3 covers 16 residues. The CDR3 DNA reads as TGTGCCAGCACCCCACTTGACAGTCCGTCCTACAATGAGCAGTTCTTC. Translating it yields CASTPLDSPSYNEQFF.